The 8 T cell receptor beta chains in this list originate from one sample, sequenced in a study of cytomegalovirus exposure and HLA in healthy donors. Repertoires were generated with immunoSEQ multiplex PCR, while TCRdb's copy carries only in-frame clones and drops some. Among 150,000 to 180,000 clones listed, about 86% were seen once. Sequencing was carried out using PBMCs. These receptors were collected from a human donor in good health.

This chain links TRBV28 with TRBJ2-3; 13 bases map to TRBD2. Germline assignment: CDR1 MDHEN and CDR2 SYDVKM. CDR3 length: 15 amino acids. Unmatched junction bases numbered 4, after V lost 6 bases and J lost 4 bases. The DNA for the CDR3 is TGTGCCAGCAGACTAGCGGGAGGGCCGCCAGATACGCAGTATTTT. Its translation: CASRLAGGPPDTQYF.

The rearrangement joins TRBV11-2 to TRBJ2-7, with D perhaps matching TRBD2 (5 bases). V lost 5 bases to trimming and J lost 3 bases, with 14 bases between them. Germline CDR1 is SGHAT and CDR2 is FQNNGV. This CDR3 is built from 14 residues. CDR3 nucleotide sequence: TGTGCCAGCAGCCGAGGCCCGGCGGGCTACGAGCAGTACTTC. As protein: CASSRGPAGYEQYF.

In its sample, this clone was seen a few times. The J gene is TRBJ1-2, the V gene TRBV20-1; unclear D gene. Deletions cut 6 bases from V and 4 bases from J, with 9 bases between. In germline, CDR1 is DFQATT, CDR2 SNEGSKA (reference sequence). This CDR3 is built from 11 residues. The CDR3 DNA reads as TGCAGTGCGCCGAGCCCCTATGGCTACACCTTC. It codes for CSAPSPYGYTF.

The chain has TRBV5-1 and TRBJ1-2; TRBD1 matches at 11 bases. The V gene end was trimmed by 4 bases and the J gene end by 4 bases; junction bases not matched to a gene: 6. Per germline, CDR1 SGHRS and CDR2 YFSETQ. This CDR3 has 15 amino acids. DNA for the CDR3: TGCGCCAGCAGCCCAGGGACAGGGGGGTTCTATGGCTACACCTTC. Residues: CASSPGTGGFYGYTF.

This clone was observed a single time. The chain couples TRBV4-1 to TRBJ2-1, with 11 bases lining up with TRBD2. CDR3 length equals 16 residues. Germline CDR1 reads MGHRA; CDR2 reads YSYEKL. With V trimmed by 6 bases and J by 4 bases, 8 bases remained unmatched. The CDR3 sequence is CASSLMGLADYNEQFF. Written as DNA, the CDR3 is TGCGCCAGCAGTCTAATGGGACTAGCGGATTACAATGAGCAGTTCTTC.

The chain carries TRBV7-2 and TRBJ2-3; D might be TRBD1 (6 bases). The germline CDR1 and CDR2 sequences are SGHTA and FQGNSA. CDR3 length equals 15 residues. The V end was cut by 4 bases, the J end by 2 bases, with 13 bases between. This CDR3 reads CASSSPPGATDTQYF. The DNA of the CDR3 is TGTGCCAGCAGCTCTCCACCAGGGGCCACAGATACGCAGTATTTT.

This chain connects TRBV7-9 to TRBJ1-2; TRBD1 might be the D (6 bases). The CDR3 has 16 residues. Germline assignment: CDR1 SEHNR and CDR2 FQNEAQ (reference sequence). The V end was cut by 5 bases, the J end by 2 bases, with 18 bases between. The CDR3 region is CASSPKGTGTNYGYTF. The CDR3 nucleotides read TGTGCCAGCAGCCCCAAGGGTACAGGGACGAACTATGGCTACACCTTC.

This chain's CDR3 is CASSLGESGLEDLQYF. The CDR3 DNA is TGTGCCAGCAGCTTAGGCGAATCGGGACTAGAGGATTTGCAGTATTTT. The rearrangement uses TRBV7-9 and TRBJ2-3; 8 bases match TRBD2. Trimming cost V 1 base and J 11 bases; bases outside gene matches: 14. This CDR3 has 16 residues. Per the germline V gene, CDR1 is SEHNR and CDR2 is FQNEAQ (reference sequence).